A selection of T cell receptor beta chains follows, all from one sample in a study of human T cells and chemical hapten exposure. TCRdb independently ran MiXCR on the RACE reads; one entry per CDR3 protein. The table includes about 30,000 distinct CDR3 sequences, around 5.5% detected once. Material: whole blood. The receptor set was obtained from a human donor in good health. Some clones in this sample may be carry-over from other donors' samples. CDR3s include the opening cysteine and the closing phenylalanine or tryptophan.

V gene | CDR3 protein
TRBV20-1 | CSADTPSGGNYEQYF
TRBV6-2/TRBV6-3 | CASSEDRANTEAFF
TRBV6-1 | CASSERFESPLHF
TRBV5-1 | CASSPGTDGHGYTF
TRBV12-3/TRBV12-4 | CASRTSTDTQYF
TRBV28 | CASSSILPGQVYEQYF
TRBV6-6 | CASSFQGGANVLTF
TRBV5-1 | CASSLEPGVTDTQYF
TRBV4-3 | CASSRAMAGGDTQYF
TRBV20-1 | CSARPGTGYVRNTEAFF
TRBV3-1 | CASSQDKQETQYF
TRBV20-1 | CSASIRQGNQPQHF
TRBV7-2 | CASSLARAPGQYF
TRBV2 | CASSELGSLNTGELFF
TRBV6-1 | CASRREANEKLFF
TRBV12-3/TRBV12-4 | CASTTTGVNTEAFF
TRBV6-2/TRBV6-3 | CASSYGTSPYNEQFF
TRBV20-1 | CSARGSRSFNEQFF
TRBV6-2/TRBV6-3 | CASNWTPRGGTEAFF
TRBV7-2 | CASSPQGGNEQFF
TRBV25-1 | CASSAKAGNGTYEQYF
TRBV27 | CASTRPPPKREWKTQYF
TRBV6-5 | CASSYSSGDWYEQYF
TRBV6-5 | CASSFSQGGGEKLFF
TRBV7-9 | CASSSRYAVGEQYF
TRBV18 | CASSPPSPGKMNTEAFF
TRBV12-3/TRBV12-4 | CASSLGREYTEAFF
TRBV27 | CASFTQRADTQYF
TRBV20-1 | CSASGRSQETQYF
TRBV7-8 | CASSLESLAAYNEQFF
TRBV29-1 | CSVEGGQVDGNTIYF
TRBV30 | CAWNGPLGANTEAFF
TRBV10-3 | CAIRGEGTEAFF
TRBV15 | CATSRDKAVRETQYF
TRBV10-3 | CAITDRGDTEAFF
TRBV20-1 | CSAPRGGVSFF
TRBV7-2 | CASSLANSRADTQYF
TRBV4-2 | CASSRVPNSNQPQHF
TRBV7-9 | CASSISRNEQYF
TRBV6-6 | CASSSQQGDTYNEQFF
TRBV11-2 | CASSFGGPSYNEQFF
TRBV25-1 | CASSEVVGSSAFF
TRBV18 | CASSPGAVSGANVLTF
TRBV2 | CASRTPSAQAANEQFF
TRBV5-1 | CASSLANSVGGVNTEAFF
TRBV3-1 | CASSQDARGTNTEAFF
TRBV20-1 | CSAIRRGLGANVLTF
TRBV7-8 | CASSSAQSYEQYF
TRBV12-3/TRBV12-4 | CASRGAGFNFNEQFF
TRBV19 | CASSFSDSVPYEQYF
TRBV20-1 | CSANEQGNYGYTF
TRBV27 | CASWGGGRDTEAFF
TRBV5-5 | CASSSITGAGRTDTQYF